This T cell receptor (delta chain) was documented in a study of γδ T cells in repeated Plasmodium falciparum infection. Broader study findings: Waves of new clonotype selection appeared after repeated controlled infections in Vdelta2-negative, largely Vdelta1+, gammadelta T cells.

Flow sorting of PBMC yielded separate Vgamma9/Vdelta2+ and Vdelta2-negative gammadelta T cell populations for bulk repertoire analysis. The length of the CDR3 is 14 residues. J gave up 7 bases and V 5 bases, and 10 bases lay outside the gene matches. Germline CDR1 TSWWSYY, CDR2 QGS. A word on this clone: What it binds is not known. The translation of this DNA and the TCRdb protein of a much larger clone differ at residue 5, probably owing to a read error; the protein shown here is translated from the DNA.

TCRdb reanalysed the multiplex PCR reads with CATT. The repertoire holds tens of thousands of delta-chain clones, 1.5% to 2% seen once, with approximately 16% in the top ten. The sequencing sample was made of gamma-delta T cells from blood. The receptor was derived from a pool of human donors (malaria-infected and uninfected, not separated). This sequence joins TRDV1 and TRDJ1, with 7 nucleotides matching TRDD3. The J gene, absent from TCRdb, was called here by matching the DNA to germline. The CDR3 region has the DNA TGTGCTCTTGGGAAACGGATCTGGGGGGCTAAACTCATCTTT. Its protein product is CALGKRIWGAKLIF.